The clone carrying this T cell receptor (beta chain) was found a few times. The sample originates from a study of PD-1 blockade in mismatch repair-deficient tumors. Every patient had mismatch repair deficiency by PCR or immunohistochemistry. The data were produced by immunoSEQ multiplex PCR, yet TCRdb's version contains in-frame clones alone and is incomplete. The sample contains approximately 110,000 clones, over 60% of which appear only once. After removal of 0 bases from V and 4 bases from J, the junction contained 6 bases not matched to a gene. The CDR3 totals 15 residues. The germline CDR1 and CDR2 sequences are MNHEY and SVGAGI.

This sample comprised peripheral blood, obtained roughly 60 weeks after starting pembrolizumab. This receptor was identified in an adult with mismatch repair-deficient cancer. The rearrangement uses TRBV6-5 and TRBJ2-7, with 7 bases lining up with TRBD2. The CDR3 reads CASSYSWGGPYEQYF. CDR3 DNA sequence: TGTGCCAGCAGTTACTCGTGGGGAGGGCCGTACGAGCAGTACTTC.